The present TCR beta chain was sequenced within a study of T cells in Graves' hyperthyroidism and ophthalmopathy. Stable disease denoted Graves' hyperthyroidism without ophthalmopathy progression within 18 months. Patients aged 18 to 65 had newly diagnosed hyperthyroidism lasting under 2 months. Researchers amplified the TCR beta CDR3 regions from RNA transcripts. Primed by the HTBI set, a first-round RT-PCR was run on the TCR CDR3. TCRdb re-called the multiplex PCR reads with MiXCR, one entry per CDR3 protein. The sample holds some 550,000 distinct CDR3 sequences; less than 25% are singletons and the top ten take around 27%. Germline-derived CDR1 and CDR2 are MDHEN and SYDVKM. This CDR3 is 14 amino acids long. This clonotype was recorded once. Relative to the germline gene, one junction end is altered; a read error may explain this.

Sequences were obtained from blood. This rearrangement joins TRBV28 to TRBJ1-5, with 8 bases matching TRBD1. This clonotype originated in a man younger than 35 with Graves' hyperthyroidism. The CDR3 DNA follows: TGTGCCAGCAGTCTTGGACAGGGAAATCATCCCCAGCATTTT. This codes for CASSLGQGNHPQHF. The complete variable domain, with remaining parts taken from reference TRBV28 and TRBJ1-5, reads DVKVTQSSRYLVKRTGEKVFLECVQDMDHENMFWYRQDPGLGLRLIYFSYDVKMKEKGDIPEGYSVSREKKERFSLILESASTNQTSMYLCASSLGQGNHPQHFGDGTRLSIL.